The present T cell receptor beta chain was sequenced within a study of cytomegalovirus exposure and HLA in healthy donors. Study background: Membership in the Caucasian-associated ancestry cluster was found for about 80% of almost 400 genotyped donors. Study-level findings and limits: A later analysis found that most CMV-associated TCR beta chains appeared HLA-restricted. Per a prior analysis, the majority of TCR beta V segments were productive roughly 87% or roughly 30% of the time.

As to this clone: Its antigen is not known.

The PCR ran on 60 Vbeta and 13 Jbeta primers. The repertoire was sequenced with immunoSEQ multiplex PCR; TCRdb's copy has only in-frame clones and lacks some. The sample lists 150,000 to 200,000 clones, 70% to 80% occurring once. Nominally healthy donors were sampled, though unrecorded immune exposures were likely. Sequencing was done on a sample of PBMCs. The TCR originated in a woman in her fifties or sixties in good health and CMV-seronegative.

CDR3 in DNA: TGTGCCAGCAGTTTATATACAGGGGGCTTTTCTGAAGCTTTCTTT. Residues: CASSLYTGGFSEAFF. This chain joins TRBV28 and TRBJ1-1; 9 bases are shared with TRBD1. This CDR3 contains 15 residues. With V trimmed by 1 base and J by 6 bases, 6 bases remained unmatched. In germline, CDR1 is MDHEN, CDR2 SYDVKM.